Below, one T cell receptor beta chain is given with its context. The table lists this clonotype with a few counts. Its antigen remains unidentified. Base qualities are not at hand, and no much larger clone is one base apart. This specimen's treatment or condition label, interpreted: allogeneic hematopoietic cell transplantation with graft depleted of TCRalphabeta T cells and CD19 B cells. TCRalphabeta/CD19-depleted allogeneic hematopoietic cell grafts were given to the transplant recipients, all of whom were children. Spanning cysteine to phenylalanine, the CDR3 consists of 14 amino acids. Solely the CDR3 DNA is kept, with 42 bases framed from the first base. The germline V gene encodes CDR1 SGHRS and CDR2 YFSETQ. V sheds 4 bases and J sheds 4 bases, leaving 14 bases between their ends. Libraries were prepared through PCR. For sequencing, an Illumina HiSeq 2500 was employed. To normalize quantification of the TCRbeta repertoire, the TCR libraries were built with molecular barcoding that relied on unique molecular identifiers. TCRdb trimmed the raw reads at Q25, called clones with MiXCR and kept productive beta chains. Each entry merges the rows of one CDR3 protein and shows their most common DNA and genes. The table for this sample lists approximately 350,000 distinct CDR3 sequences; around 16% of them were counted only once. The biggest ten clones account for roughly 41% of the sample.

This record belongs to a study of T-cell reconstitution after alpha-beta-depleted transplantation in children (dated by TCRdb to 2016 to 2017). Background on the whole study: The study quantitatively tracked T-cell immune reconstitution after TCRalphabeta/CD19-depleted allogeneic hematopoietic cell transplantation in children using TCR repertoire profiling.

What the study reported, not specific to this receptor: Over the following months the frequencies of hyperexpanded clones went down, and after one year T-cell counts and TCRbeta diversity were mostly credited to newly produced T cells. The apparently early alphabetaT-cell count recovery about two months after transplant was reportedly dependent on only several hundred rapidly expanded clones derived from non-depleted graft cells. In some patients, high TCRbeta diversity at day 60 was attributed to recipient T cells and intrathymic progenitors that had survived conditioning.

This clonotype was sampled from a male patient between 2 and 15 years old who had a stem cell transplant for acute lymphoblastic leukemia, so the T cells may come from the graft donor. The chain was built from TRBV5-1 and TRBJ2-5; the D gene assignment is perhaps TRBD1 or TRBD2, with each matching 6 bases. This sample comprised PBMCs, mostly from graft donor cells, obtained 360 days after TCRalphabeta/CD19-depleted stem cell transplant. The CDR3 region reads CASSRTGRGETQYF. The DNA sequence is given as TGCGCCAGCAGCCGAACAGGGCGGGGAGAGACCCAGTACTTC. With the rest looked up from the reference TRBV5-1 and TRBJ2-5 genes rather than sequenced, the full variable domain is KAGVTQTPRYLIKTRGQQVTLSCSPISGHRSVSWYQQTPGQGLQFLFEYFSETQRNKGNFPGRFSGRQFSNSRSEMNVSTLELGDSALYLCASSRTGRGETQYFGPGTRLLVL.